Listed below are T cell receptor beta chains from one sample, sequenced in a study of shared clonotypes between healthy human individuals. Some clones are missing from TCRdb's copy, which holds only in-frame ones; the method was immunoSEQ multiplex PCR. The profile shows 2,500,000 or so clones, roughly 90% of them singletons. Sequencing was done on a sample of naive CD4+ T cells from PBMCs. The receptors here all came from a man aged 18 to 30 in good health. Some clones in this sample may be carry-over from other donors' samples. CDR3s include the opening cysteine and the closing phenylalanine or tryptophan. D genes are given only for firm matches. Size is stated for part of the rows, as once, few or many counts, or as a class when the clone is expanded.

NA	18	TRBV18	TRBD2	TRBJ2-2	TGTGCCAGCTCACCTCCGGGACTAGCGGGAGTCGGGACCGGGGAGCTGTTTTTT	CASSPPGLAGVGTGELFF
NA	17	TRBV19	TRBD1	TRBJ1-2	TGTGCCAGTAGTATACCCCTTCGACAGGGCGGTTCGGATGGCTACACCTTC	CASSIPLRQGGSDGYTF
NA	13	TRBV7-6	TRBD2	TRBJ2-3	TGTGCCAGCAGCTTAGCGCGGGAGGATACGCAGTATTTT	CASSLAREDTQYF
once	16	TRBV6-6	NA	TRBJ2-4	TGTGCCAGCATCCCCGGAGGGGGGGCGACCAAAAACATTCAGTACTTC	CASIPGGGATKNIQYF
NA	16	TRBV27	TRBD2	TRBJ2-1	TGTGCCAGCAGCGTCCCGGGACTAGCGGGAGTTAATGAGCAGTTCTTC	CASSVPGLAGVNEQFF
once	18	TRBV10-3	TRBD2	TRBJ2-1	TGTGCCATCAGTGATTCCCGTACGGGACTAGCGGGGTACAATGAGCAGTTCTTC	CAISDSRTGLAGYNEQFF
NA	16	TRBV10-3	NA	TRBJ2-3	TGTGCCATCAGTGAGAAAGGCCCTTTAAGCACAGATACGCAGTATTTT	CAISEKGPLSTDTQYF
NA	13	TRBV4-3	NA	TRBJ1-1	TGCGCCAGCAGCCGCTTAGGAAACACTGAAGCTTTCTTT	CASSRLGNTEAFF
NA	15	TRBV6-6	NA	TRBJ1-1	TGTGCCAGCAGACCCGGGGGCGGTCGGTACACTGAAGCTTTCTTT	CASRPGGGRYTEAFF
NA	13	TRBV29-1	NA	TRBJ2-3	TGCAGCGTGGAGGGGCGGAACACAGATACGCAGTATTTT	CSVEGRNTDTQYF
NA	13	TRBV28	NA	TRBJ1-2	TGTGCCAGCACCCTTAACAGCGCCTATGGCTACACCTTC	CASTLNSAYGYTF
NA	13	TRBV5-1	NA	TRBJ2-5	TGCGCCAGCAGCCCCGAGGACGGACAGACCCAGTACTTC	CASSPEDGQTQYF
NA	13	TRBV6-5	NA	TRBJ1-2	TGTGCCACCCGAGCTCCGCGCGGCTATGGCTACACCTTC	CATRAPRGYGYTF